This T cell receptor beta chain was identified in a study of blood T cell repertoires in COVID-19. Overall study: Collection of acute and convalescent COVID-19 samples took place in the United States, Italy and Spain. PBMCs, B-cell-depleted T cells, or T cells provided the cDNA or gDNA that made up the material.

Study processing details: Nucleated cell number was recorded as an estimate derived from reference gene primer amplification. Some clones are missing from TCRdb's copy, which holds only in-frame ones; the method was immunoSEQ multiplex PCR. For V, J and clone size, that table is used; D and trimming come from the DNA. The data contain about 250,000 clones, 65% to 90% of them singletons. Germline V gene sequence: CDR1 SGHRS, CDR2 YFSETQ. With V trimmed by 4 bases and J by 5 bases, 5 bases remained unmatched. The CDR3 has 16 amino acids. Cohorts were assigned according to the clinical history that participants reported.

Sample: PBMCs or T cells enriched from blood (not recorded which). The clonotype originates from a woman between 45 and 65 years old with acute COVID-19. This chain connects TRBV5-1 to TRBJ2-3; TRBD2 matches at 15 bases. DNA of the CDR3: TGCGCCAGCAGCCGGACTAGCGGGGGGGCCATAGATACGCAGTATTTT. It yields the protein CASSRTSGGAIDTQYF.